These T cell receptor beta chains were read from a single sample in a study of early T cells in non-severe SARS-CoV-2 infection. MiXCR, applied by TCRdb to the 5' RACE reads, yields one record per CDR3 protein. This repertoire shows approximately 60,000 distinct CDR3 sequences, 7% to 10% found once; its top ten account for 13%. The material sequenced was whole blood, taken at baseline. These receptors all come from an adult who was a healthcare worker with PCR-confirmed SARS-CoV-2 infection or an uninfected control (not recorded which). Each CDR3 is given with its conserved first and last residue. D genes are given only for firm matches. Size is omitted from some rows. Given values are once, few, many or a class for expanded clones.

j_call v_call clone_size d_call cdr3_aa cdr3_nt
TRBJ2-2 TRBV6-5 - TRBD2 CASSYPAGVGTGELFF TGTGCCAGCAGTTACCCTGCGGGGGTCGGCACCGGGGAGCTGTTTTTT
TRBJ1-5 TRBV19 - - CASSSQASNQPQHF TGTGCCAGTAGTAGCCAGGCTAGCAATCAGCCCCAGCATTTT
TRBJ1-4 TRBV18 - - CASSLDRNTNEKLFF TGTGCCAGCTCCCTCGACAGGAACACTAATGAAAAACTGTTTTTT
TRBJ2-1 TRBV7-9 - - CASSLGVGNEQFF TGTGCCAGCAGCTTGGGAGTGGGGAATGAGCAGTTCTTC
TRBJ2-7 TRBV7-2 few TRBD2 CASRGRESDEQYF TGTGCCAGCAGAGGGCGGGAGAGTGACGAGCAGTACTTC
TRBJ2-7 TRBV19 many - CASSIYPAGGSGEQYF TGTGCCAGTAGTATCTACCCCGCAGGGGGGTCCGGCGAGCAGTACTTC
TRBJ2-3 TRBV5-1 many - CASSRGPKPASTDTQYF TGCGCCAGCAGCAGAGGACCGAAGCCGGCTAGCACAGATACGCAGTATTTT
TRBJ1-6 TRBV20-1 - - CSARAGSGNSPLHF TGCAGTGCTAGAGCGGGCTCCGGGAATTCACCCCTCCACTTT
TRBJ2-5 TRBV18 many TRBD1 CASSRLTGTQETQYF TGTGCCAGCTCCCGATTGACAGGGACCCAAGAGACCCAGTACTTC
TRBJ1-2 TRBV7-9 - - CASRAYGYTF TGTGCCAGCCGGGCCTATGGCTACACCTTC
TRBJ1-1 TRBV30 few - CAWTGEGYTEAFF TGTGCCTGGACAGGGGAAGGGTACACTGAAGCTTTCTTT
TRBJ2-1 TRBV7-9 medium-sized TRBD2 CASSHGLAGPRGYNEQFF TGTGCCAGCAGCCACGGACTAGCGGGCCCCCGGGGGTACAATGAGCAGTTCTTC
TRBJ2-7 TRBV27 many TRBD2 CASSLFSGSFYEQYF TGTGCCAGCAGTTTATTTAGCGGGAGTTTCTACGAGCAGTACTTC
TRBJ2-5 TRBV12-3/TRBV12-4 - - CASRRPAGETQYF TGTGCCAGCAGAAGGCCTGCGGGGGAGACCCAGTACTTC
TRBJ1-2 TRBV12-3/TRBV12-4 few TRBD1 CASSYRQGRGYTF TGTGCCAGCAGCTACCGACAGGGTCGTGGCTACACCTTC
TRBJ1-5 TRBV19 - - CASSIVSGYSNQPQHF TGTGCCAGTAGTATAGTCTCAGGATATAGCAATCAGCCCCAGCATTTT
TRBJ2-3 TRBV29-1 many - CSVGLSTSTDTQYF TGCAGCGTAGGACTATCCACTAGCACAGATACGCAGTATTTT
TRBJ2-4 TRBV12-3/TRBV12-4 few TRBD2 CASSLSPSASGRAVTKNIQYF TGTGCCAGCAGTTTATCCCCTTCGGCTAGCGGGAGGGCCGTGACCAAAAACATTCAGTACTTC
TRBJ2-7 TRBV7-9 many - CASSLVGQTLSYEQYF TGTGCCAGCAGCTTAGTAGGGCAGACCCTTTCCTACGAGCAGTACTTC
TRBJ2-2 TRBV19 few - CASSMTGELFF TGTGCCAGTAGTATGACCGGGGAGCTGTTTTTT
TRBJ1-1 TRBV5-6 - - CASSSYRQRTEAFF TGTGCCAGCAGCTCCTACAGGCAAAGGACTGAAGCTTTCTTT
TRBJ1-1 TRBV20-1 many TRBD1 CSARGGQGLNTEAFF TGCAGTGCTAGAGGGGGACAGGGCCTGAACACTGAAGCTTTCTTT
TRBJ1-5 TRBV20-1 few TRBD1 CSARASTGNSNQPQHF TGCAGTGCTAGGGCATCGACAGGGAATAGCAATCAGCCCCAGCATTTT
TRBJ1-4 TRBV27 - TRBD1 CASSSTGGIEKLFF TGTGCCAGCAGTAGTACAGGGGGTATTGAAAAACTGTTTTTT
TRBJ1-6 TRBV27 once - CASSLLSRGNSPLHF TGTGCCAGCAGTTTGCTGAGCAGGGGTAATTCACCCCTCCACTTT
TRBJ2-7 TRBV21-1 many - CASSKGIVWLAGDYEQYF TGTGCCAGCAGCAAGGGGATCGTTTGGCTAGCGGGGGACTACGAGCAGTACTTC
TRBJ2-1 TRBV7-2 - TRBD2 CASSPYGLAGNEQFF TGTGCCAGCAGCCCTTACGGACTAGCGGGGAATGAGCAGTTCTTC
TRBJ1-1 TRBV12-3/TRBV12-4 - TRBD1 CASGKPGQGTTEAFF TGTGCCAGCGGAAAGCCGGGACAGGGGACCACTGAAGCTTTCTTT
TRBJ2-2 TRBV7-6 many TRBD1 CASSARTGGGTGELFF TGTGCCAGCAGCGCTCGGACAGGGGGTGGGACCGGGGAGCTGTTTTTT
TRBJ2-1 TRBV29-1 few - CSVRRSEQFF TGCAGCGTCCGCAGGTCTGAGCAGTTCTTC
TRBJ2-7 TRBV13 many - CASSRETPSYEQYF TGTGCCAGCAGCCGCGAGACGCCCTCCTACGAGCAGTACTTC
TRBJ2-2 TRBV6-4 - - CASSEGRDTGELFF TGTGCCAGCAGTGAAGGCAGGGACACCGGGGAGCTGTTTTTT
TRBJ2-1 TRBV9 few - CASSAPGLLNEQFF TGTGCCAGCAGCGCCCCGGGACTCCTTAATGAGCAGTTCTTC
TRBJ1-1 TRBV7-9 many TRBD1 CASSPRRGPNTEAFF TGTGCCAGCAGCCCACGCAGGGGGCCTAACACTGAAGCTTTCTTT
TRBJ2-7 TRBV5-1 few TRBD1 CASRFTGTGGGGEQYF TGCGCCAGCAGGTTCACCGGGACAGGGGGCGGAGGGGAGCAGTACTTC
TRBJ2-1 TRBV4-2 many TRBD2 CASSQAGGQFF TGTGCCAGCAGCCAGGCGGGAGGGCAGTTCTTC
TRBJ2-2 TRBV5-6 few - CASSRPTAEGTGELFF TGTGCCAGCAGCAGGCCGACAGCCGAGGGCACCGGGGAGCTGTTTTTT
TRBJ1-1 TRBV3-1 few - CASSQWDSNTEAFF TGTGCCAGCAGCCAATGGGATTCGAACACTGAAGCTTTCTTT
TRBJ1-2 TRBV12-3/TRBV12-4 few - CASSFGSGYTF TGTGCCAGCAGTTTTGGTTCAGGCTACACCTTC
TRBJ1-2 TRBV7-9 few - CASREVGTDNYGYTF TGTGCCAGCAGGGAGGTGGGGACGGACAACTATGGCTACACCTTC
TRBJ2-1 TRBV18 - TRBD1 CASSPPTGGHNEQFF TGTGCCAGCTCACCTCCGACAGGGGGGCACAATGAGCAGTTCTTC
TRBJ2-7 TRBV7-9 few - CASSPAVSSYEQYF TGTGCCAGCAGCCCAGCCGTGAGCTCCTACGAGCAGTACTTC
TRBJ2-7 TRBV5-4 - TRBD1 CASSLGTGPYEQYF TGTGCCAGCAGCTTGGGGACAGGGCCCTACGAGCAGTACTTC
TRBJ2-7 TRBV7-9 many TRBD1 CASSEGQGYYEQYF TGTGCCAGCAGCGAGGGACAGGGTTATTACGAGCAGTACTTC
TRBJ2-1 TRBV6-2/TRBV6-3 medium-sized - CASRSLTGWSSYNEQFF TGTGCCAGCAGATCCCTTACGGGATGGAGCTCCTACAATGAGCAGTTCTTC
TRBJ1-2 TRBV24-1 - TRBD1 CATSDVQGNGYTF TGTGCCACCAGTGACGTACAGGGGAATGGCTACACCTTC
TRBJ1-1 TRBV27 - TRBD1 CASSLTGVTEAFF TGTGCCAGCAGCTTGACAGGGGTGACTGAAGCTTTCTTT